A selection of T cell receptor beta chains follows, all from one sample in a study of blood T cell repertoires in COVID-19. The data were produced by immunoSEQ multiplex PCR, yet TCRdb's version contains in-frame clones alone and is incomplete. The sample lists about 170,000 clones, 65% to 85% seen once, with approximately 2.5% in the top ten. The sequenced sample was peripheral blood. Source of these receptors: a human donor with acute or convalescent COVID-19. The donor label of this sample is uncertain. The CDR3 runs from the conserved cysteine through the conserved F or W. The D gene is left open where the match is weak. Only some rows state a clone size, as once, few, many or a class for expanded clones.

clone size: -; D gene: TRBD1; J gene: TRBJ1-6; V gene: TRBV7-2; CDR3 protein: CASSPRTGESPLHF; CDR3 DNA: TGTGCCAGCAGCCCCCGGACAGGGGAGTCACCCCTCCACTTT
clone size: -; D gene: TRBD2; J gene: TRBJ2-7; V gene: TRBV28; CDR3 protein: CASSLRAGDYEQYF; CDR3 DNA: TGTGCCAGCAGTTTGAGGGCGGGAGACTACGAGCAGTACTTC
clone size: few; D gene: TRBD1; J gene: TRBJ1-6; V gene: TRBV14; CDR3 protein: CASRSSGTGYSPLHF; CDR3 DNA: TGTGCCAGCAGGTCCTCCGGGACAGGGTATTCACCCCTCCACTTT
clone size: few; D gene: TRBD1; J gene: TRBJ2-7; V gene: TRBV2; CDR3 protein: CASRGTGFLEQYF; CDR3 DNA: TGTGCCAGCAGGGGGACAGGGTTCCTTGAGCAGTACTTC
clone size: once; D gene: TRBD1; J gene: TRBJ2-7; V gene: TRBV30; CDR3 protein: CAGNGQGVYEQYF; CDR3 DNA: TGTGCCGGGAACGGACAGGGGGTCTACGAGCAGTACTTC
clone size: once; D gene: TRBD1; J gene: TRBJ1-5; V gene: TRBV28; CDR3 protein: CASSGTGVINQPQHF; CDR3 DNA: TGTGCCAGCAGTGGAACAGGGGTGATCAATCAGCCCCAGCATTTT
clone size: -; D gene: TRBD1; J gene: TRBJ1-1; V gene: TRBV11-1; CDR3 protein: CASSLDRGTEAFF; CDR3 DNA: TGTGCCAGCAGCTTAGACAGGGGGACTGAAGCTTTCTTT
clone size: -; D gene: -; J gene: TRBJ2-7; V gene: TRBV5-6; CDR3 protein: CASSQKDSPFIDEQYF; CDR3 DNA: TGTGCCAGCAGCCAGAAGGACAGCCCGTTTATTGACGAGCAGTACTTC
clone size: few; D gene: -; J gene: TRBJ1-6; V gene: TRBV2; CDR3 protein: CASSAPGTPLHF; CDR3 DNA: TGTGCCAGCAGTGCACCGGGGACACCCCTCCACTTT
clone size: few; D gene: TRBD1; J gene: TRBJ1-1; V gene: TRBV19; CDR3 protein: CASSSFTGDTEAFF; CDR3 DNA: TGTGCCAGTAGTTCATTCACAGGGGACACTGAAGCTTTCTTT
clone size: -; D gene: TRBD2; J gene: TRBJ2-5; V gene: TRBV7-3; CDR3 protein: CASSLLGGGQETQYF; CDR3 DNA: TGTGCCAGCAGCTTACTGGGCGGGGGCCAAGAGACCCAGTACTTC
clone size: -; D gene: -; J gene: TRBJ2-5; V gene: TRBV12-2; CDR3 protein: CASRFGTSGDVQETQYF; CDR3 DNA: TGTGCAAGTCGCTTTGGGACTAGCGGAGACGTTCAAGAGACCCAGTACTTC
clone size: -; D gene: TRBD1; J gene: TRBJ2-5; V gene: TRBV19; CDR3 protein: CASSEDRGRGETQYF; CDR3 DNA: TGTGCCAGTAGTGAGGACAGGGGGCGCGGAGAGACCCAGTACTTC
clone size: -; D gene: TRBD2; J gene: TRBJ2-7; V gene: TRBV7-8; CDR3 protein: CASSPSGSSYEQYF; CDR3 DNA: TGTGCCAGCAGCCCTAGCGGAAGCTCCTACGAGCAGTACTTC
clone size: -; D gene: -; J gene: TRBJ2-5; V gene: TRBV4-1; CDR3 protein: CASRQTNLQETQYF; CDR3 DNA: TGCGCCAGCAGACAGACTAATCTCCAAGAGACCCAGTACTTC
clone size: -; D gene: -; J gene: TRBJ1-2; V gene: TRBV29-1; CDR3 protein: CSAGGGYGYTF; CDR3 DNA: TGCAGTGCCGGGGGGGGCTATGGCTACACCTTC
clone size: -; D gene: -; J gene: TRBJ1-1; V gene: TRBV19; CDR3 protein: CASSRRANTEAFF; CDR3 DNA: TGTGCCAGTAGTAGGAGGGCGAACACTGAAGCTTTCTTT
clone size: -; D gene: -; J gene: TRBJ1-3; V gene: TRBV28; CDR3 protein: CASLPGGSRNTIYF; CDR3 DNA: TGTGCCAGCCTCCCCGGGGGTAGTAGAAACACCATATATTTT
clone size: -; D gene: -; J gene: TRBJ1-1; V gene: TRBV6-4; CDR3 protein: CASRSQGGTEAFF; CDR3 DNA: TGTGCCAGCAGATCACAGGGTGGAACTGAAGCTTTCTTT
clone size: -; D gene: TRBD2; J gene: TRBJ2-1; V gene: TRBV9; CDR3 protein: CASSVGTSGASYNEQFF; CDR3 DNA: TGTGCCAGCAGCGTGGGGACTAGCGGGGCTTCCTACAATGAGCAGTTCTTC
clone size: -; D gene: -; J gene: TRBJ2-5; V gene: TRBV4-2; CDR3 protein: CASSRQLQETQYF; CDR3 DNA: TGTGCCAGCAGCCGACAGCTTCAAGAGACCCAGTACTTC
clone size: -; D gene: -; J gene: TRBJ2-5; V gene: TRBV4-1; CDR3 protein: CASSQDPHGETQYF; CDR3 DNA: TGCGCCAGCAGCCAAGACCCCCACGGGGAGACCCAGTACTTC
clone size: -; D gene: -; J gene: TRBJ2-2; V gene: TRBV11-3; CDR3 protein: CASSPVQGAGELFF; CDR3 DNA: TGTGCCAGCAGCCCCGTACAGGGCGCCGGGGAGCTGTTTTTT
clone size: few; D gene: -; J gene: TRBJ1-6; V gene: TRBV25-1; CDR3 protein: CASRNPGGSPLHF; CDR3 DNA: TGTGCCAGCAGAAATCCCGGGGGATCACCCCTCCACTTT
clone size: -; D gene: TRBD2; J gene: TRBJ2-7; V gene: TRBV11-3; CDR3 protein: CASSYYGLAGGPYEQYF; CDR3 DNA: TGTGCCAGCAGCTACTACGGACTAGCGGGAGGGCCGTACGAGCAGTACTTC
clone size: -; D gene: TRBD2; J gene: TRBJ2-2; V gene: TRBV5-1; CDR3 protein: CASRRLAGGPNTGELFF; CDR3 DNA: TGCGCCAGCAGACGACTAGCGGGGGGTCCGAACACCGGGGAGCTGTTTTTT
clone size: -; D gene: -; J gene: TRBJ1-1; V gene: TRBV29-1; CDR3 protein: CSARERGRLNTEAFF; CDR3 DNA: TGCAGCGCCCGAGAGCGGGGCCGACTGAACACTGAAGCTTTCTTT
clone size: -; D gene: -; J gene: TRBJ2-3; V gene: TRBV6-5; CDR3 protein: CASLSYTDTQYF; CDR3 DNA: TGTGCCAGCCTTTCCTACACAGATACGCAGTATTTT
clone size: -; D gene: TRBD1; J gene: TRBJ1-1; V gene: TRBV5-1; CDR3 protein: CASSLLTGVDGEAFF; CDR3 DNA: TGCGCCAGCAGCTTGCTTACAGGGGTCGACGGTGAAGCTTTCTTT
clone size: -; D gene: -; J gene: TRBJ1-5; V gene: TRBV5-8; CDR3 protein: CASSFTWGGPEQPQHF; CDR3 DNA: TGTGCCAGCAGCTTCACCTGGGGGGGCCCCGAACAGCCCCAGCATTTT
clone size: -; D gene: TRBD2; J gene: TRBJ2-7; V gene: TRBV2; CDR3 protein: CASSRGGVEYEQYF; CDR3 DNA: TGTGCCAGCAGTAGGGGAGGGGTTGAGTACGAGCAGTACTTC
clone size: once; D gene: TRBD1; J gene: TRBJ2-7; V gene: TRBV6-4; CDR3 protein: CASSDRGQGPEQYF; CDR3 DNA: TGTGCCAGCAGTGATCGGGGACAGGGGCCAGAGCAGTACTTC
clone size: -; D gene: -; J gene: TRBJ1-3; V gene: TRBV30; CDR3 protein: CAWSHGSGGNTIYF; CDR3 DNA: TGTGCCTGGAGTCATGGGTCGGGGGGAAACACCATATATTTT
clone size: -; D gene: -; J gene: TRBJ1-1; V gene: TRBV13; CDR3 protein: CASSLGTGRTEAFF; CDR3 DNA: TGTGCCAGCAGCTTAGGCACAGGGAGAACTGAAGCTTTCTTT
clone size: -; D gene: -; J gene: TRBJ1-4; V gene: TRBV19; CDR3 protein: CASSINRKGNEKLFF; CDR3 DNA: TGTGCCAGTAGTATAAACAGGAAGGGGAATGAAAAACTGTTTTTT
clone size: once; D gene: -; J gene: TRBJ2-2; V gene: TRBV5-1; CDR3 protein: CASSLAAVTGELFF; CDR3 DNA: TGCGCCAGCAGCTTGGCCGCAGTGACCGGGGAGCTGTTTTTT
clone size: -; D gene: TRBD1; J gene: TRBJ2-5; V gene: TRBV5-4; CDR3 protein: CASSTTGGETQYF; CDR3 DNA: TGTGCCAGCAGCACTACAGGGGGTGAGACCCAGTACTTC
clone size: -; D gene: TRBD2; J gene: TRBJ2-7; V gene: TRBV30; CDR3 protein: CAWSSGGDEQYF; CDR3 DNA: TGTGCCTGGAGCAGTGGGGGGGACGAGCAGTACTTC
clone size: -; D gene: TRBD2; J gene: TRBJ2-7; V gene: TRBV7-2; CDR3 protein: CASRAGTSGAYEQYF; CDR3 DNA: TGTGCCAGCAGGGCCGGGACTAGCGGAGCCTACGAGCAGTACTTC
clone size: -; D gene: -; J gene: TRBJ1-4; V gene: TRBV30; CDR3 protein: CAWSWARLEKLFF; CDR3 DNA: TGTGCCTGGAGTTGGGCAAGGTTGGAAAAACTGTTTTTT
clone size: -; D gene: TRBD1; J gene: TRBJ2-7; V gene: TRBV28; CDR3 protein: CASSDDRGKVYEQYF; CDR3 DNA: TGTGCCAGCAGCGATGACAGGGGGAAAGTCTACGAGCAGTACTTC
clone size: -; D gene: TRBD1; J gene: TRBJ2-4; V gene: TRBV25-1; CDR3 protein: CASSGSPGQGRDIQYF; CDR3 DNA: TGTGCCAGCAGTGGTAGCCCGGGACAGGGGCGGGACATTCAGTACTTC
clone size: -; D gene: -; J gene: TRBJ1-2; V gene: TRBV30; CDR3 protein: CAWSVRRVGYTF; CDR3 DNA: TGTGCCTGGAGTGTACGACGGGTTGGCTACACCTTC
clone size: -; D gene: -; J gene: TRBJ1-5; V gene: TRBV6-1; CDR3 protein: CASSEGRAQGNQPQHF; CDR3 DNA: TGTGCCAGCAGTGAAGGCAGGGCCCAGGGCAATCAGCCCCAGCATTTT
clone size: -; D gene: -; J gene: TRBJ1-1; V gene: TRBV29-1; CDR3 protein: CSASGLNTEAFF; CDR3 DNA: TGCAGCGCTTCCGGTTTGAACACTGAAGCTTTCTTT
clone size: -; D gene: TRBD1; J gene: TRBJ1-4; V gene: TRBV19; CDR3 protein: CASSPTGTGADELFF; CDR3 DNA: TGTGCCAGTAGTCCGACCGGGACAGGGGCGGACGAACTGTTTTTT
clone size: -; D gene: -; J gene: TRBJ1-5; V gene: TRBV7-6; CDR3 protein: CASSLARNREPQHF; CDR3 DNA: TGTGCCAGCAGCCTGGCCCGGAACAGGGAGCCCCAGCATTTT
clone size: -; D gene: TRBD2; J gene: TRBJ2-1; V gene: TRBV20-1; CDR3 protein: CSASRGLAEYNEQFF; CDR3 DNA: TGCAGTGCCAGTCGTGGACTAGCGGAATACAATGAGCAGTTCTTC
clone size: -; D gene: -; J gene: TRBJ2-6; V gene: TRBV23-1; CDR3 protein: CASSQSKGMSAAGANVLTF; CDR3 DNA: TGCGCCAGCAGTCAATCGAAGGGGATGTCCGCCGCTGGGGCCAACGTCCTGACTTTC
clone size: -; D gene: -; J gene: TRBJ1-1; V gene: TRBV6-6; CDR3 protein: CASRRADMNTEAFF; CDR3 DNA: TGTGCCAGCAGGAGGGCGGATATGAACACTGAAGCTTTCTTT
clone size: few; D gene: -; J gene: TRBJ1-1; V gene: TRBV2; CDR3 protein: CASSAFGRDTEAFF; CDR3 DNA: TGTGCCAGCAGTGCTTTTGGGAGGGACACTGAAGCTTTCTTT
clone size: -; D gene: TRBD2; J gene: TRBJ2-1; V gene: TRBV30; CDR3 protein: CACAGLAGGPSSYNEQFF; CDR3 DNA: TGTGCCTGCGCCGGCCTAGCGGGGGGCCCCAGCTCCTACAATGAGCAGTTCTTC